The 12 T cell receptor beta chains below were found in one sample sequenced in a study of T cell changes during pregnancy in multiple sclerosis. The repertoire was sequenced with immunoSEQ multiplex PCR; TCRdb's copy has only in-frame clones and lacks some. The sample has roughly 90,000 clones, 94% seen once. The sample here was peripheral blood, taken in the third trimester of pregnancy. The receptors were sampled from a female donor with multiple sclerosis, enrolled in a pregnancy study.

The count of this clone is one. The chain couples TRBV6-6 to TRBJ2-7; no reliable D call. Trimming removed 6 bases from V and 0 bases from J, with 12 bases in between. The CDR3 is 14 residues long. The germline gives CDR1 MNHNY, CDR2 SVGAGI (reference sequence). As DNA, the CDR3 is TGTGCCAGCAGCACCGCAGGTTCCTCCTACGAGCAGTACTTC. Translated, it gives CASSTAGSSYEQYF.

The chain couples TRBV5-4 to TRBJ2-2; TRBD2 matches 10 bases. This CDR3 spans 15 amino acids. Germline values: CDR1 SGHNT, CDR2 YYREEE (reference sequence). The V segment lost 6 bases and the J segment 5 bases; nucleotides outside the gene matches: 7. CDR3 bases: TGTGCCAGCAACCTAGCGGGAGAGAGGACCGGGGAGCTGTTTTTT. This gives the protein CASNLAGERTGELFF. Filled out from reference TRBV5-4 and TRBJ2-2, the complete variable domain reads ETGVTQSPTHLIKTRGQQVTLRCSSQSGHNTVSWYQQALGQGPQFIFQYYREEENGRGNFPPRFSGLQFPNYSSELNVNALELDDSALYLCASNLAGERTGELFFGEGSRLTVL.

The chain is built from TRBV14 and TRBJ2-2; unclear D gene. Trimming took 1 base from V and 6 from J, leaving 6 bases between them. CDR1 and CDR2 from the germline V gene are SGHDN and FVKESK. The CDR3 has 13 residues. Written as DNA, the CDR3 is TGTGCCAGCAGCCAAGTTAGCCCCGGGGAGCTGTTTTTT. Its translation is CASSQVSPGELFF.

This clone has just a few counts. This chain joins TRBV7-9 and TRBJ1-2, with TRBD1 matching over 7 bases. CDR3 length equals 14 residues. The V segment lost 5 bases and the J segment 5 bases; nucleotides outside the gene matches: 8. Germline CDR1 is SEHNR and CDR2 is FQNEAQ (reference sequence). CDR3 residues: CASSPGTEYYGYTF. Here the CDR3 DNA reads TGTGCCAGCAGCCCCGGGACAGAGTATTATGGCTACACCTTC. Combining the CDR3 with reference TRBV7-9 and TRBJ1-2 gives the whole variable domain DTGVSQNPRHKITKRGQNVTFRCDPISEHNRLYWYRQTLGQGPEFLTYFQNEAQLEKSRLLSDRFSAERPKGSFSTLEIQRTEQGDSAMYLCASSPGTEYYGYTFGSGTRLTVV.

This clone is a singleton in its sample. V usage is TRBV7-9 and J usage is TRBJ1-1; 7 bases fit TRBD1. Germline V CDR1 and CDR2: SEHNR, FQNEAQ (reference sequence). CDR3 length: 14 residues. V trimming: 4 bases; J trimming: 7 bases; junction bases outside the gene matches: 9. CDR3 DNA sequence: TGTGCCAGCAGCTCGACAGGGAGCATCCTTGAAGCTTTCTTT. Residues: CASSSTGSILEAFF.

This rearrangement joins TRBV28 to TRBJ1-1; possible D gene TRBD1, 6 bases. Trimming pared 7 bases from V and 5 bases from J, leaving 14 bases between. Germline-derived CDR1 and CDR2 are MDHEN and SYDVKM. The CDR3 runs to 13 residues. The CDR3 is CASTKGVFTEAFF. Written as DNA, the CDR3 is TGTGCCAGCACGAAGGGGGTTTTTACTGAAGCTTTCTTT.

The genes are TRBV2 and TRBJ2-5; a weak D match, TRBD1 (5 bases). The CDR3 length is 15 residues. CDR1 is SNHLY, CDR2 FYNNEI, per germline. Trimming stripped 10 bases from V and 2 bases from J, with 20 bases between. CDR3 amino acids: CATRSNRQIQETQYF. CDR3 coding DNA: TGTGCCACCCGAAGCAATAGACAGATACAAGAGACCCAGTACTTC.

The gene calls are TRBV5-1 and TRBJ2-5; TRBD2 might be the D (5 bases). Per germline, CDR1 SGHRS and CDR2 YFSETQ. The CDR3 runs 14 residues. V gave up 4 bases and J gave up 7 bases, with 17 bases separating them. For the CDR3, the DNA is TGCGCCAGCAGCGACCCCACGGGGTCCCCGACCCAGTACTTC. Amino acids: CASSDPTGSPTQYF.

The rearrangement uses TRBV7-2 and TRBJ2-7; 12 bases are shared with TRBD2. The V segment lost 5 bases and the J segment 1 base; nucleotides outside the gene matches: 12. The CDR3 runs 18 residues. CDR1 SGHTA and CDR2 FQGNSA come from the germline V gene. The CDR3 loop is CASSARPQTSGSSYEQYF. CDR3 bases: TGTGCCAGCAGCGCTAGACCCCAGACTAGCGGGAGTTCCTACGAGCAGTACTTC.

The chain employs TRBV29-1 and TRBJ1-5, with a possible D match to TRBD1 (6 bases). The CDR3 totals 14 residues. The V gene lost 1 base and the J gene lost 3 bases, with 10 bases spanning the gap. Germline CDR1 reads SQVTM; CDR2 reads ANQGSEA. This CDR3 reads CSVEGPGANQPQHF. CDR3 nucleotides: TGCAGCGTTGAAGGCCCAGGGGCCAATCAGCCCCAGCATTTT.

This rearrangement joins TRBV6-6 to TRBJ2-7; 7 bases match TRBD2. Germline V gene data show CDR1 as MNHNY and CDR2 as SVGAGI (reference sequence). With V trimmed by 4 bases and J by 2 bases, 5 bases remained unmatched. The CDR3 is made up of 14 amino acids. CDR3 DNA sequence: TGTGCCAGCAGTTTGGGACTACCTACCTACGAGCAGTACTTC. Encoded protein: CASSLGLPTYEQYF.

This clone was counted a few times. This chain links TRBV5-1 with TRBJ2-1, with 7 nucleotides matching TRBD1. The V segment lost 0 bases and the J segment 7 bases; nucleotides outside the gene matches: 7. Germline-derived CDR1 and CDR2 are SGHRS and YFSETQ. The CDR3 sequence is 15 residues long. CDR3 DNA sequence: TGCGCCAGCAGCTTGGGACGACAGGGAAGAAATGAGCAGTTCTTC. Translated, it gives CASSLGRQGRNEQFF.